The 5 T cell receptor beta chains listed next were all sequenced from one sample in a study of T cell repertoires in cytomegalovirus infection. Each CDR3 protein gets one entry after TCRdb re-called the reads with MiXCR. The sample has about 360,000 distinct CDR3 sequences; around 18% are singletons. The specimen sequenced was PBMCs. The receptors were sampled from a human donor in good health (CMV status not recorded). Some clones in this sample may be carry-over from other donors' samples.

V gene TRBV20-1 combines with J gene TRBJ2-5; 7 positions agree with TRBD1. V trimming: 0 bases; J trimming: 5 bases; junction bases outside the gene matches: 9. Germline CDR1 DFQATT, CDR2 SNEGSKA (reference sequence). This CDR3 spans 15 amino acids. The CDR3, as DNA: TGCAGTGCTAGAGATCAGAGGGGGCCCGGGGAGACCCAGTACTTC. Its protein product is CSARDQRGPGETQYF.

This clonotype turned up a few times. The V call is TRBV12-3 or TRBV12-4, the J call TRBJ2-1, with 8 bases aligning to TRBD1. After removal of 6 bases from V and 9 bases from J, the junction contained 7 bases not matched to a gene. The CDR3 totals 13 residues. CDR3 in amino acids: CASRSRDRSEQFF. The CDR3, as DNA: TGTGCCAGCAGGTCTAGGGACAGGAGTGAGCAGTTCTTC.

The V and J genes are TRBV28 and TRBJ2-5; D remains unclear. The CDR3 is 14 amino acids. V lost 7 bases to trimming and J lost 2 bases, with 14 bases between them. Germline V gene sequence: CDR1 MDHEN, CDR2 SYDVKM. CDR3 amino acids: CASTGKGWQETQYF. CDR3 sequence (DNA): TGTGCCAGCACTGGCAAAGGGTGGCAAGAGACCCAGTACTTC.

V gene TRBV27 combines with J gene TRBJ2-1; 10 nucleotides match TRBD2. CDR3 length: 18 residues. Germline V gene sequence: CDR1 MNHEY, CDR2 SMNVEV (reference sequence). V lost 6 bases, J lost 4 bases, and 15 bases stayed unmatched. CDR3 sequence (DNA): TGTGCCAGCAGACCCCCCCAAGCGGGAGGGGGAAAATACAATGAGCAGTTCTTC. Protein sequence: CASRPPQAGGGKYNEQFF.

The chain joins TRBV10-3 to TRBJ2-2, with a possible D match to TRBD1 (6 bases). Trimming stripped 6 bases from V and 4 bases from J, with 15 bases between. Per germline, CDR1 ENHRY and CDR2 SYGVKD. The CDR3 has 15 residues. The DNA of the CDR3 is TGTGCCATCAGCCCCGGGACACCCTCCACCGGGGAGCTGTTTTTT. Residues: CAISPGTPSTGELFF.